Listed below are T cell receptor beta chains from one sample, sequenced in a study of T cells after yellow fever vaccination. TCRdb used MiXCR to reprocess the 5' RACE reads, holding one entry per CDR3 protein. Among hundreds of thousands of distinct CDR3 sequences listed, around an eighth were seen once. Specimen: CD4+ T cells sorted from PBMCs, collected 15 days after the yellow fever booster vaccination. These receptors were taken from a man between 18 and 29 years old who received the YFV17D yellow fever vaccine. CDR3s include the opening cysteine and the closing phenylalanine or tryptophan. The D gene is left open where the match is weak. Size values are once, few and many counts, or a class for expanded clones, and some rows have none.

TRBD1	TRBV25-1	TRBJ1-1	15	NA	CASSARDRGNTEAFF	TGTGCCAGCAGTGCCCGGGACAGGGGGAACACTGAAGCTTTCTTT
TRBD1	TRBV18	TRBJ1-6	15	few	CASSPTGIYNSPLHF	TGTGCCAGCTCACCGACAGGGATCTATAATTCACCCCTCCACTTT
TRBD2	TRBV25-1	TRBJ2-3	16	many	CASSEGGGAPGDTQYF	TGTGCCAGCAGTGAGGGCGGGGGGGCACCGGGAGATACGCAGTATTTT
NA	TRBV5-1	TRBJ1-2	15	NA	CASSPNLWGNYGYTF	TGCGCCAGCAGCCCTAACTTGTGGGGAAACTATGGCTACACCTTC
NA	TRBV15	TRBJ1-4	15	few	CATSRDSGRGEKLFF	TGTGCCACCAGCAGAGATTCCGGGAGAGGAGAAAAACTGTTTTTT
NA	TRBV5-6	TRBJ2-3	15	few	CASRFGPQGGDTQYF	TGTGCCAGCAGATTCGGACCTCAGGGGGGAGATACGCAGTATTTT
NA	TRBV9	TRBJ1-6	15	NA	CASSVGPPGNSPLHF	TGTGCCAGCAGCGTAGGACCGCCGGGGAATTCACCCCTCCACTTT
TRBD2	TRBV9	TRBJ2-3	17	NA	CASSVGGGMRVADTQYF	TGTGCCAGCAGCGTAGGGGGGGGGATGAGAGTAGCAGATACGCAGTATTTT
NA	TRBV19	TRBJ2-6	16	few	CASSMTGAPGANVLTF	TGTGCCTCCTCGATGACAGGCGCGCCTGGGGCCAACGTCCTGACTTTC
TRBD2	TRBV4-2	TRBJ2-5	18	few	CASSQGLAGFPPQETQYF	TGTGCCAGCAGCCAAGGCCTAGCGGGCTTTCCGCCCCAAGAGACCCAGTACTTC
NA	TRBV7-2	TRBJ1-2	12	few	CASSPRPWGYTF	TGTGCCAGCAGCCCACGCCCCTGGGGCTACACCTTC
NA	TRBV7-9	TRBJ1-1	11	few	CASSLDIAAFF	TGTGCCAGCAGCTTGGATATAGCAGCTTTCTTT
TRBD2	TRBV18	TRBJ2-5	14	many	CASSPTSGEETQYF	TGTGCCAGCTCACCGACTAGCGGTGAAGAGACCCAGTACTTC
TRBD1	TRBV4-2	TRBJ2-7	15	few	CASSQALNRGNEQYF	TGTGCCAGCAGCCAAGCTTTGAACAGGGGGAACGAGCAGTACTTC
NA	TRBV6-2/TRBV6-3	TRBJ1-2	13	NA	CASSYPGGLGYTF	TGTGCCAGCAGTTACCCCGGAGGGCTCGGCTACACCTTC
NA	TRBV7-2	TRBJ2-2	15	NA	CASSSQRANTGELFF	TGTGCCAGCAGCTCCCAACGAGCGAACACCGGGGAGCTGTTTTTT
NA	TRBV4-1	TRBJ2-5	13	few	CASSRLDPETQYF	TGCGCCAGCAGCCGGCTGGACCCGGAGACCCAGTACTTC
TRBD1	TRBV15	TRBJ2-3	15	once	CATSFRDREKDTQYF	TGTGCCACCAGTTTCCGGGACAGGGAAAAAGATACGCAGTATTTT
NA	TRBV11-2	TRBJ2-5	16	few	CASSHSENFGQETQYF	TGTGCCAGCAGCCACTCGGAGAATTTCGGGCAAGAGACCCAGTACTTC
NA	TRBV19	TRBJ1-3	14	few	CASSIQSSGNTIYF	TGTGCCAGTAGTATACAATCCTCTGGAAACACCATATATTTT
TRBD1	TRBV4-3	TRBJ2-3	16	NA	CASSPRDRVSTDTQYF	TGCGCCAGCAGCCCCCGGGACAGGGTGAGCACAGATACGCAGTATTTT
TRBD1	TRBV4-2	TRBJ1-2	15	NA	CASSQDRRGLDGYTF	TGTGCCAGCAGCCAAGACCGCAGGGGGCTCGATGGCTACACCTTC
NA	TRBV9	TRBJ2-5	13	few	CASSVALQETQYF	TGTGCCAGCAGCGTAGCCCTACAAGAGACCCAGTACTTC
NA	TRBV6-1	TRBJ2-7	16	few	CASSASRGGSSYEQYF	TGTGCCAGCAGCGCGTCAAGGGGCGGAAGCTCCTACGAGCAGTACTTC
NA	TRBV9	TRBJ1-6	14	NA	CASSVEGQNSPLHF	TGTGCCAGCAGCGTAGAAGGGCAGAATTCACCCCTCCACTTT
NA	TRBV20-1	TRBJ2-2	16	NA	CSARDPRAGNTGELFF	TGCAGTGCTAGAGATCCGAGGGCGGGGAACACCGGGGAGCTGTTTTTT
TRBD2	TRBV4-2	TRBJ2-2	18	NA	CASSQGLAGGTDTGELFF	TGTGCCAGCAGCCAGGGACTAGCGGGGGGGACGGACACCGGGGAGCTGTTTTTT
NA	TRBV29-1	TRBJ2-5	13	NA	CSVVVGTSETQYF	TGCAGCGTTGTGGTGGGGACTTCGGAGACCCAGTACTTC
NA	TRBV6-2/TRBV6-3	TRBJ1-3	14	few	CASSYVASGNTIYF	TGTGCCAGCAGTTACGTGGCTTCTGGAAACACCATATATTTT
NA	TRBV6-5	TRBJ2-3	16	few	CASSYLRRGSTDTQYF	TGTGCCAGCAGTTACTTGAGACGGGGTAGCACAGATACGCAGTATTTT
TRBD2	TRBV29-1	TRBJ2-1	13	many	CSVSSGGPLGQFF	TGCAGCGTGTCTAGCGGGGGGCCCTTAGGGCAGTTCTTC
NA	TRBV9	TRBJ2-3	15	few	CASNNRAESTDTQYF	TGTGCCAGCAATAATAGGGCAGAGAGCACAGATACGCAGTATTTT
TRBD1	TRBV4-1	TRBJ2-3	16	NA	CASSLLGGQGASTQYF	TGCGCCAGCAGCCTCCTAGGGGGACAGGGGGCGTCTACGCAGTATTTT
TRBD2	TRBV7-2	TRBJ2-1	15	NA	CASSQLAGTYNEQFF	TGTGCCAGCAGCCAACTAGCGGGTACCTACAATGAGCAGTTCTTC
TRBD1	TRBV18	TRBJ2-5	12	NA	CASSEDRVAQYF	TGTGCCAGCTCAGAGGACAGGGTGGCCCAGTACTTC
NA	TRBV4-1	TRBJ1-1	20	many	CASSQEVSILGRLWNTEAFF	TGCGCCAGCAGCCAAGAAGTGTCCATATTGGGCAGGTTGTGGAACACTGAAGCTTTCTTT
NA	TRBV7-7	TRBJ2-2	13	few	CASSLANPGELFF	TGTGCTAGCAGCTTAGCCAACCCCGGGGAGCTGTTTTTT
TRBD1	TRBV19	TRBJ1-5	17	few	CASNIRTGDFSNQPQHF	TGTGCCAGTAACATAAGGACAGGGGACTTTAGCAATCAGCCCCAGCATTTT
TRBD2	TRBV5-1	TRBJ2-5	15	many	CASSLVLAVQETQYF	TGCGCCAGCAGCTTGGTGCTAGCGGTTCAAGAGACCCAGTACTTC
NA	TRBV7-2	TRBJ1-2	13	few	CASSQGSRNGYTF	TGTGCCAGCAGCCAGGGGTCCCGAAATGGCTACACCTTC
NA	TRBV3-1	TRBJ2-5	14	many	CASSPLRRRETQYF	TGTGCCAGCAGTCCCTTAAGAAGGAGGGAGACCCAGTACTTC
NA	TRBV9	TRBJ2-3	13	few	CASSVGGVRPQYF	TGTGCCAGCAGCGTAGGGGGGGTCCGCCCGCAGTATTTT
NA	TRBV20-1	TRBJ1-2	15	many	CSARDLHTDRYGYTF	TGCAGTGCTAGAGATCTACATACCGACAGATATGGCTACACCTTC
TRBD2	TRBV6-6	TRBJ2-2	20	NA	CASSYSYLPSGGQNTGELFF	TGTGCCAGCAGTTACTCGTATTTACCTAGCGGGGGGCAAAACACCGGGGAGCTGTTTTTT
NA	TRBV12-3/TRBV12-4	TRBJ2-7	13	NA	CASSLGGFGEQYF	TGTGCCAGCAGTTTAGGGGGGTTCGGCGAGCAGTACTTC
NA	TRBV19	TRBJ1-2	12	NA	CASSRGRVDYTF	TGTGCCAGTAGTAGGGGCAGGGTGGACTACACCTTC